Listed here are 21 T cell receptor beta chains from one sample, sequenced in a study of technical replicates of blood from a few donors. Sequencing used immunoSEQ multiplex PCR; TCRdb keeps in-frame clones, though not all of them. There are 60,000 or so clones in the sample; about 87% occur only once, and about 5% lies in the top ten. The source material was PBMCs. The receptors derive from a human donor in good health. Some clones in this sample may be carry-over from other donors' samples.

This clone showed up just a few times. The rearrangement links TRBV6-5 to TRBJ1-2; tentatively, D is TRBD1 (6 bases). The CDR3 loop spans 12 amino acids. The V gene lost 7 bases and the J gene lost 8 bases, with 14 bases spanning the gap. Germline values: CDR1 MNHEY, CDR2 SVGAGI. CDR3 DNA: TGTGCCAGCACTTCCCCAGGGGTCGGCTACACCTTC. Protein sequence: CASTSPGVGYTF.

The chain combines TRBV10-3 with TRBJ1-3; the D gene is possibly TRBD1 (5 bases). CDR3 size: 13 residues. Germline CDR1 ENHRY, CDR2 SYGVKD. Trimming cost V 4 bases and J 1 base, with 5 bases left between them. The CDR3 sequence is CAISAGSGNTIYF. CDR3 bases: TGTGCCATCAGTGCAGGGTCTGGAAACACCATATATTTT.

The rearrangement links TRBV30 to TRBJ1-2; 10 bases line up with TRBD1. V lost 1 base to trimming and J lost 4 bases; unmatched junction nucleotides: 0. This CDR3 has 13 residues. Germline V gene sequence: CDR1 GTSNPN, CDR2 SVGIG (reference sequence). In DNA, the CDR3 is TGTGCCTGGAGTGGACAGGGGGCCTATGGCTACACCTTC. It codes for CAWSGQGAYGYTF.

CDR3 nucleotide sequence: TGTGCCTGGAGTGTTTTAAGTGGACTAGCGGGCTACAATGAGCAGTTCTTC. It codes for CAWSVLSGLAGYNEQFF. The rearrangement joins TRBV30 to TRBJ2-1; 11 nucleotides match TRBD2. The J segment lost 3 bases and the V segment lost 0 bases, leaving 7 bases of the junction unmatched. Germline lookup yields CDR1 GTSNPN and CDR2 SVGIG (reference sequence). The CDR3 runs 17 residues.

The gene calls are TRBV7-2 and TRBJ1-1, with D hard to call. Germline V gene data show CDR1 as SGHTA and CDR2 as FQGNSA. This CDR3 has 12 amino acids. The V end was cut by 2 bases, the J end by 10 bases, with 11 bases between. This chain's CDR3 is CASSLSGDGAFF. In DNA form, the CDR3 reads TGTGCCAGCAGCTTAAGCGGGGATGGAGCTTTCTTT.

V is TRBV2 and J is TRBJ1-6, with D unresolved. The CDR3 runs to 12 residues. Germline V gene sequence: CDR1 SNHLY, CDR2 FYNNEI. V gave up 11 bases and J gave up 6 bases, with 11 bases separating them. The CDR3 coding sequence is TGTGCCTCGCAAGGAGGTAATTCACCCCTCCACTTT. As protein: CASQGGNSPLHF.

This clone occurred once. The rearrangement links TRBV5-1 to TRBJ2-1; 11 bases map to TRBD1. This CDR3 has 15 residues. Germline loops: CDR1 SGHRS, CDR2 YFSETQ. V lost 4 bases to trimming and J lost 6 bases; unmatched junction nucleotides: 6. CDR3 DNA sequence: TGCGCCAGCAGCCAGGGACAGGGGGATCTCAATGAGCAGTTCTTC. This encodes CASSQGQGDLNEQFF.

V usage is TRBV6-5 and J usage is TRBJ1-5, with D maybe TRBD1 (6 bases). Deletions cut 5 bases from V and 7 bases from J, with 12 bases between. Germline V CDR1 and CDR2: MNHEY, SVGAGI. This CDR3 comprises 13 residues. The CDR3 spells CASSPQGRQPQHF. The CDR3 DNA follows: TGTGCCAGCAGTCCTCAGGGGCGACAGCCCCAGCATTTT.

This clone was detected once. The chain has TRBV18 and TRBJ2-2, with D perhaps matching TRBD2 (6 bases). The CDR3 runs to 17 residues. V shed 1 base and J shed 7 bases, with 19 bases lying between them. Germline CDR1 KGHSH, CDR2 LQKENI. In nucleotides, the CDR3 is TGTGCCAGCTCACCACAGGGAGGATTGAGAGTTGGCGGGGAGCTGTTTTTT. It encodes CASSPQGGLRVGGELFF.

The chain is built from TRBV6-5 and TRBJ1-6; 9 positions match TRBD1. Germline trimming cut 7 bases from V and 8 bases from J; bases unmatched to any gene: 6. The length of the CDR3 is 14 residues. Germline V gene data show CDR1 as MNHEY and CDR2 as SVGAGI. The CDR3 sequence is CASTAGTGYSPLHF. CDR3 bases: TGTGCCAGCACCGCCGGGACAGGGTATTCACCCCTCCACTTT.

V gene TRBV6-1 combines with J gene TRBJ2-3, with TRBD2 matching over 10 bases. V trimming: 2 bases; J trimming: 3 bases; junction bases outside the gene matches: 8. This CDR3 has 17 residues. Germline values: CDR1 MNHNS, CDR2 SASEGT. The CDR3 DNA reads TGTGCCAGCAGTGAACTAGGGCTAGCGGGGGATACAGATACGCAGTATTTT. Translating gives CASSELGLAGDTDTQYF.

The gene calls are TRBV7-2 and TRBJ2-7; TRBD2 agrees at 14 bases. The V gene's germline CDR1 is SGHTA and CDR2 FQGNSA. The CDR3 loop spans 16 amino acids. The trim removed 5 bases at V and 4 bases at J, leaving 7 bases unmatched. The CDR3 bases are TGTGCCAGCAGCGTACGACTAGCGGGAGGGCCTTACGAGCAGTACTTC. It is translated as CASSVRLAGGPYEQYF.

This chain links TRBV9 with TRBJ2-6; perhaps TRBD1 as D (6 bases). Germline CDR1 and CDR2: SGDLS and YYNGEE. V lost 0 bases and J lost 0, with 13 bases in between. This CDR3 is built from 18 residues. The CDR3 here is CASSVAGQGGSGANVLTF. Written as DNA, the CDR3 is TGTGCCAGCAGCGTAGCGGGACAAGGCGGCTCTGGGGCCAACGTCCTGACTTTC. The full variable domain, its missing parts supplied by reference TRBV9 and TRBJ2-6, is DSGVTQTPKHLITATGQRVTLRCSPRSGDLSVYWYQQSLDQGLQFLIQYYNGEERAKGNILERFSAQQFPDLHSELNLSSLELGDSALYFCASSVAGQGGSGANVLTFGAGSRLTVL.

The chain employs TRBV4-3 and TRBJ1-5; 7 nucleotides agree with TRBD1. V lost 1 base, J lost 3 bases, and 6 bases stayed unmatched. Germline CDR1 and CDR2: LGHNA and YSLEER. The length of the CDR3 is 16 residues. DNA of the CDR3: TGCGCCAGCAGCCAAGGGTACAGGGGTTTCAATCAGCCCCAGCATTTT. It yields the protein CASSQGYRGFNQPQHF.

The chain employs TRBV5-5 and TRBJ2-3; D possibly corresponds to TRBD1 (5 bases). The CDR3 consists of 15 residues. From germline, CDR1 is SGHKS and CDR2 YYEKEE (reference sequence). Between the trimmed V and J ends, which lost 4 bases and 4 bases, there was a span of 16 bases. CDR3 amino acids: CASSLRPGPADTQYF. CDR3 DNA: TGTGCCAGCAGCCTCCGGCCAGGGCCCGCAGATACGCAGTATTTT.

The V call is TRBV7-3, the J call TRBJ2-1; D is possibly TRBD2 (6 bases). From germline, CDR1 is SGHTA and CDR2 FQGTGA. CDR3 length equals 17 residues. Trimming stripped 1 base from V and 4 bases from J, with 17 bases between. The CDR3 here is CASSLMVTGVGYNEQFF. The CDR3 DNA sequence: TGTGCCAGCAGCTTAATGGTTACGGGAGTAGGTTACAATGAGCAGTTCTTC.

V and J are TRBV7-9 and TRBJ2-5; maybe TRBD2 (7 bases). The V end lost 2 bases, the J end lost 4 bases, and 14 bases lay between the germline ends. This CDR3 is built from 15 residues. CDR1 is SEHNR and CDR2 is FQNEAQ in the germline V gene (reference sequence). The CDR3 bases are TGTGCCAGCAGCTTATTAGGGGGGGTATCAGAGACCCAGTACTTC. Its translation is CASSLLGGVSETQYF.

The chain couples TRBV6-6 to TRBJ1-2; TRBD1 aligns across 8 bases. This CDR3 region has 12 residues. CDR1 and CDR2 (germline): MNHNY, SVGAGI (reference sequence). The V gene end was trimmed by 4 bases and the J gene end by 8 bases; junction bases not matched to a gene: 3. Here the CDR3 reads CASSSTGDGYTF. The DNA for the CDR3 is TGTGCCAGCAGTTCGACAGGGGACGGCTACACCTTC.

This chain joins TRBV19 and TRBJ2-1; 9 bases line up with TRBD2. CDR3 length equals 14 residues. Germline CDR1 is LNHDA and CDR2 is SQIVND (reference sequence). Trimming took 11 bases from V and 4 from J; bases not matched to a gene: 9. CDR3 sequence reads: CAVTLAGNYNEQFF. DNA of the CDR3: TGTGCCGTGACTCTAGCGGGAAATTACAATGAGCAGTTCTTC.

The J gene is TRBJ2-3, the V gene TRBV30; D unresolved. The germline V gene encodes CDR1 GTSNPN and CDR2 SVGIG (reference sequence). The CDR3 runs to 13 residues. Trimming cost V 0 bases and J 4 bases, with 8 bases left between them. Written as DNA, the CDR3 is TGTGCCTGGAGTGTACGTCGCGCAGATACGCAGTATTTT. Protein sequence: CAWSVRRADTQYF.

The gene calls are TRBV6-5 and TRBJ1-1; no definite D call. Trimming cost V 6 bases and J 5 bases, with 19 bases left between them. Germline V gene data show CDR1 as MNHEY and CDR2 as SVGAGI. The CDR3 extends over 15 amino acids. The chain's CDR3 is CASRPLYRSETEAFF. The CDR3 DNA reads TGTGCCAGCAGGCCCCTCTATCGGTCGGAGACTGAAGCTTTCTTT.